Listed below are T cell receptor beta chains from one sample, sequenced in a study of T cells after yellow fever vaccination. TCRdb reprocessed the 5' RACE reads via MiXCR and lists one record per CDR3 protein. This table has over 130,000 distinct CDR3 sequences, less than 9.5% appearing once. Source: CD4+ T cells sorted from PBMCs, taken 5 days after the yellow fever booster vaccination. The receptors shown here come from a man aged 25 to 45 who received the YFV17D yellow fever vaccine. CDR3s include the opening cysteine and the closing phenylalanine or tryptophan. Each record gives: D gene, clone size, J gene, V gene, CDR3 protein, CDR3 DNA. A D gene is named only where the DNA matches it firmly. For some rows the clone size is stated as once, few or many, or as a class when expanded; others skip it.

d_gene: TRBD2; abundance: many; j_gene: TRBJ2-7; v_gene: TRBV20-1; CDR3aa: CSARVPSGSYEQYF; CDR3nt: TGCAGTGCTAGAGTCCCTAGCGGGAGTTACGAGCAGTACTTC
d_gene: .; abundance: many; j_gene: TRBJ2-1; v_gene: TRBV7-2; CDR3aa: CASRLTVSSYNEQFF; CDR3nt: TGTGCCAGCAGACTCACCGTAAGCTCCTACAATGAGCAGTTCTTC
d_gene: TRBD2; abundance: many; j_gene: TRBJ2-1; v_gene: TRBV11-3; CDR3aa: CASSLGPSGAYNEQFF; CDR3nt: TGTGCCAGCAGCTTAGGCCCTAGCGGGGCTTACAATGAGCAGTTCTTC
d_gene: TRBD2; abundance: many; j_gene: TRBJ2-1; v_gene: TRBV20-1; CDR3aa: CSGGLARDNEQFF; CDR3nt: TGCAGTGGTGGACTAGCCCGTGACAATGAGCAGTTCTTC
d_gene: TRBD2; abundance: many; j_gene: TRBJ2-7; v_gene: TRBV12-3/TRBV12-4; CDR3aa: CASSLDGGGSYEQYF; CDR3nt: TGTGCCAGCAGTTTAGATGGCGGGGGATCCTACGAGCAGTACTTC
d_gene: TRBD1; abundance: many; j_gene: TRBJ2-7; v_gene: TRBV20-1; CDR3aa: CSAPGQGPYEQYF; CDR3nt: TGCAGTGCGCCGGGACAGGGTCCCTACGAGCAGTACTTC
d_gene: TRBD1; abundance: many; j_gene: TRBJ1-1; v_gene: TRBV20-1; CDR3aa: CSAKAGTGDTEAFF; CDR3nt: TGCAGTGCTAAGGCCGGGACAGGGGACACTGAAGCTTTCTTT
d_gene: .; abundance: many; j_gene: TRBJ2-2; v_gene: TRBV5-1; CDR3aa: CASSSGTPTGELFF; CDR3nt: TGCGCCAGTTCGTCCGGGACACCCACCGGGGAGCTGTTTTTT
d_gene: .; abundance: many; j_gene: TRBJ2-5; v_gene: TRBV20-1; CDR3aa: CSARGLDEETQYF; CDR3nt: TGCAGTGCTAGAGGTCTAGACGAGGAGACCCAGTACTTC
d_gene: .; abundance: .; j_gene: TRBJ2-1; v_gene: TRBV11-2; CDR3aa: CASSPVRSLRGTYRFF; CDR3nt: TGTGCCAGCAGCCCCGTTAGGAGCCTTAGGGGTACTTACCGGTTCTTC
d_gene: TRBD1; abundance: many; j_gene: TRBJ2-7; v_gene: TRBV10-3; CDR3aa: CAISESGDRSWEQYF; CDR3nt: TGTGCCATCAGTGAGTCGGGGGACAGGTCCTGGGAGCAGTACTTC
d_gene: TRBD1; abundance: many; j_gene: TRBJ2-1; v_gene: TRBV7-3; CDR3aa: CASSLGTGGFNEQFF; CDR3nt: TGTGCCAGCAGCCTCGGGACAGGGGGCTTCAATGAGCAGTTCTTC
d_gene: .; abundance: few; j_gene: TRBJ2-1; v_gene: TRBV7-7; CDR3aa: CASSPGSMGTEQFF; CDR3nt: TGTGCCAGCAGCCCAGGGAGTATGGGAACTGAGCAGTTCTTC
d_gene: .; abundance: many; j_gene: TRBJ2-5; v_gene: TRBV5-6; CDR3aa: CASSSQGTQYF; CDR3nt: TGTGCCAGCAGCTCACAGGGGACCCAGTACTTC
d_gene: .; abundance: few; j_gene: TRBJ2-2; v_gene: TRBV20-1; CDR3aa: CSAKDSRNTGELFF; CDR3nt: TGCAGTGCTAAGGATAGCCGTAACACCGGGGAGCTGTTTTTT
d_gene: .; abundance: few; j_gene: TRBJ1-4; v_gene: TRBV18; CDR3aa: CASSPSRVETEKLFF; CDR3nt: TGTGCCAGCTCACCAAGCAGGGTAGAGACTGAAAAACTGTTTTTT
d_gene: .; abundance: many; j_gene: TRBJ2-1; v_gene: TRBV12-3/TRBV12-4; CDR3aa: CASSPTQGRFF; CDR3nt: TGTGCCAGCAGTCCCACCCAAGGCCGGTTCTTC
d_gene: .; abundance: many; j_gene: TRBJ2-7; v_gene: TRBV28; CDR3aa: CASSVPGAYEQYF; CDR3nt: TGTGCCAGCAGTGTGCCAGGGGCCTACGAGCAGTACTTC